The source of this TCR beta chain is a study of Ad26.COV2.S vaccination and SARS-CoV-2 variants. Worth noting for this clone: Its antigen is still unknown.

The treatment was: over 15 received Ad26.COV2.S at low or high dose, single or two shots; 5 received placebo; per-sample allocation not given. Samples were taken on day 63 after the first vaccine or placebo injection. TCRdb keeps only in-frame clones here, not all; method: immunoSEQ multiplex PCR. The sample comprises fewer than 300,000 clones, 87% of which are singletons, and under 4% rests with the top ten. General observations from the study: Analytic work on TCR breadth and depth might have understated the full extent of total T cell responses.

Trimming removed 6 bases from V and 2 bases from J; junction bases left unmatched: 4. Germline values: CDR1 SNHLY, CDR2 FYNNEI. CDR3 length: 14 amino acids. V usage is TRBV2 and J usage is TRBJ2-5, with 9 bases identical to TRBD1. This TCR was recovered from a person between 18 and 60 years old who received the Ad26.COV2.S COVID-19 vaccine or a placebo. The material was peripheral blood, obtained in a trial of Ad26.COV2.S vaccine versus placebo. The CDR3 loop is CASRAGTGQETQYF. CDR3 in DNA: TGTGCCAGCAGGGCCGGGACAGGGCAAGAGACCCAGTACTTC.